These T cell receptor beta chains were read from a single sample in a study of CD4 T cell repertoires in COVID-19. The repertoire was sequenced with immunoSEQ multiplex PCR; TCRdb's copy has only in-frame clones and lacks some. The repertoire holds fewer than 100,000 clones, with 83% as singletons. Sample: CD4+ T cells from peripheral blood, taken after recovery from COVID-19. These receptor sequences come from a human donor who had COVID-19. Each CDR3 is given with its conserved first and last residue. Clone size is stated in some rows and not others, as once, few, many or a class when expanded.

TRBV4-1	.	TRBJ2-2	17	CASAHVGAGADTGELFF
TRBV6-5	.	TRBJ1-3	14	CASNPDRAGNTIYF
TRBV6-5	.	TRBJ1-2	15	CASSREGRGPYGYTF
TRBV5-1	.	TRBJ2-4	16	CASSSGLAGSRNIQYF
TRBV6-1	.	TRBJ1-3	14	CASSAAGSGNTIYF
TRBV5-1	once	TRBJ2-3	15	CASRFDRSITDTQYF
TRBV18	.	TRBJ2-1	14	CASSPPIGFYEQFF
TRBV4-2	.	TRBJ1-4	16	CASSQEPGTGSEKLFF
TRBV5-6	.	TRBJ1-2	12	CASSPQTGGYTF
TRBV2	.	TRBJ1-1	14	CASIGTGRRTEAFF
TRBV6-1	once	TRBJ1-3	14	CASSEGSYGNTIYF
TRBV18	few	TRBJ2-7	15	CASSRRQGQEWEQYF
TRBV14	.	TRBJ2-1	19	CASSQDGERRQARYNEQFF
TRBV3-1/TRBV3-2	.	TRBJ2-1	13	CASSGRLAGEQFF
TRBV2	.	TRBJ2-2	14	CASSEQGNTGELFF
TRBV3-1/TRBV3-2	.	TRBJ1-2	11	CASSQWYGYTF
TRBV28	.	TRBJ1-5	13	CASLLHSNQPQHF
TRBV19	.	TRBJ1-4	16	CASSRQATATNEKLFF
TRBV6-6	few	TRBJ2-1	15	CASSYSLAGDNEQFF
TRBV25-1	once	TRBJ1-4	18	CASSEYMNTDATNEKLFF
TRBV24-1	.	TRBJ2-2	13	CATSQRNTGELFF
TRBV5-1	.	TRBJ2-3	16	CASSSHSGAGTDTQYF
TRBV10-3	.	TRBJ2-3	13	CAIGLAGPDTQYF
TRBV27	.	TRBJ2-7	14	CASSLTPAAYEQYF
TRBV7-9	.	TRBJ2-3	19	CASSVSLLAGATFTDTQYF
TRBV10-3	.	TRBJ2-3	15	CAISPGKREEDTQYF
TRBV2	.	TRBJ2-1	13	CASRYRAHNEQFF
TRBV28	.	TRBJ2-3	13	CASSLGGTDTQYF
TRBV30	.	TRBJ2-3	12	CAWGADADTQYF
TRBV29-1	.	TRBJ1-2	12	CSVASLRGGYTF
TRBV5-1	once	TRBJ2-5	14	CASSRAGDQETQYF
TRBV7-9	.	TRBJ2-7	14	CASSLGQGRNEQYF
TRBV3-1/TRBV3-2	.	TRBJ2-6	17	CASSQGAGSSGANVLTF
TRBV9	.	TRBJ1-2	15	CASSVQETGGAGYTF
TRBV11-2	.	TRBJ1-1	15	CASSLDQQGGTEAFF
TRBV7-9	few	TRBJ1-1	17	CASSTNSGQGINTEAFF
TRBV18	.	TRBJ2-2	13	CASSSTVTGELFF
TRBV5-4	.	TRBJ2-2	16	CASSLRQGVSTGELFF
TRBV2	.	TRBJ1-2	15	CASQFGGGSEGGYTF
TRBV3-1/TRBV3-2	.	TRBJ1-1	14	CASSRGGSGTEAFF
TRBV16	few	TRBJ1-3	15	CASSQGSNSGNTIYF
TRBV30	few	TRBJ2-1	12	CAWSVLGSEQFF
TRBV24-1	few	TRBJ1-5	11	CAVGLNQPQHF
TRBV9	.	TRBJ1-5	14	CASSGQGGYQPQHF
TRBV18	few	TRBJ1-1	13	CASFRGQETEAFF
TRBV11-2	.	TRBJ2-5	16	CASSLSSGGAQETQYF
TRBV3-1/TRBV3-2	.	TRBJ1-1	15	CASSQGQLLNTEAFF